The entry below describes one TCR beta chain. Which antigen it targets is not known. Per-nucleotide qualities are absent, and no much larger clonotype sits a single base away. The entry originates in a study of cytomegalovirus exposure and HLA in healthy donors (dated by TCRdb to 2016 to 2017). With respect to the entire study: An earlier analysis of 587 of the donors reported more than 250 Gb of sequence data and 120 million or so unique TCR beta sequences from 150 million to 200 million T cells. An early release covering around 630 HLA-typed donors comprised roughly 300 gigabases of sequencing data and about 90 million unique TCR sequences. Among the 398 genotyped donors, approximately 77% belonged to the genetic ancestry cluster associated with self-reported Caucasian donors. The aim of the study was to test whether cataloging public T cell receptors could identify signatures of past pathogen exposure. The study used immunosequencing to profile the T cell repertoires of approximately 690 subjects and linked those repertoires to cytomegalovirus serostatus. A separate validation cohort of approximately 120 different subjects was used in addition to the roughly 700-subject first cohort. The study combined high-throughput TCR immunosequencing, statistical association of individual TCRs with disease status, and machine learning to predict cytomegalovirus infection status. A later analysis re-examined previously published TCR beta repertoires from more than 650 donors and added high-resolution HLA genotyping to investigate patterns of TCR occurrence. Rather than using new phenotypic data, the later analysis identified candidate immune exposures from TCR beta sequences and from how often those sequences occurred across donors. An earlier analysis of roughly 580 of the donors used high-throughput TCR beta sequencing to judge whether each TCR beta V gene segment behaved as functional or pseudogenic. Alongside the repertoire data, information on donor age, sex, ethnicity and CMV serostatus was compiled. A later genetic analysis took genome-wide SNP genotypes for about three fifths of the 666 donors and used that subset as a discovery cohort. Every repertoire in the discovery cohort had been generated on one and the same sequencing platform. HLA typing covered class I and class II loci at four-digit resolution. The number of donors typed differed by locus, with roughly 629-640 for A, B, C, DRB1 and DQB1, around 500 for DQA1, over 600 for DPA1, and some 470 for DPB1. Because of strong linkage in the cohort, roughly five DR-DQ haplotypes were treated as single units for association and clustering. Across approximately 420 genotyped donors of the cohort, an average of approximately 200,000 unique TCR beta nucleotide sequences per donor were sequenced, and roughly a sixth of those sequences were non-productive.

Libraries were made using the immunoSEQ multiplex PCR assay. The multiplex PCR relied on a mix of 60 forward primers for TCR Vbeta segments and 13 reverse primers for TCR Jbeta segments. The CDR3 region of rearranged TCR beta genes was amplified from genomic DNA by a multiplex PCR assay. On the Illumina HiSeq System, the amplified TCR beta libraries were sequenced as 87-base-pair reads. As for the authors' bioinformatics: A later analysis counted about 80 million unique TCR beta chains across the 550 to 800 repertoires, and 10 million to 12 million of these chains were shared by at least two donors. Raw reads were error-corrected and collapsed into unique sequences by a nearest-neighbor algorithm in which closely related sequences were merged to remove PCR and sequencing errors. Alignment of CDR3 sequences to IMGT reference sequences was used to assign V, D and J gene segments. For a sequence to be retained, a match of at least six nucleotides was required to both a V gene segment and a J gene segment. A rearrangement was called productive if the CDR3 had no stop codons and remained in frame with V and J, and every other rearrangement was called non-productive. CDR3 was defined by IMGT convention, running from the second conserved V-encoded cysteine to the conserved J-encoded phenylalanine. Sequences without an unambiguous match to a single V gene segment were excluded from the earlier analysis of a few hundred of the donors. In an earlier analysis of approximately 560 of the donors, a V segment was called functional when productive rearrangements were above 56.7%, and segregating when the standard deviation between donors exceeded 5%. A statistical classification framework was built to diagnose cytomegalovirus status from the catalog of TCR beta chain sequences. In a later analysis, V and J genes were assigned by comparing TCR nucleotide sequences against IMGT/GENE-DB human TR gene sequences. A later analysis assigned CDR3 sequences and most-parsimonious VDJ recombination scenarios with the TCRdist pipeline. In a later analysis, every TCR beta chain was defined by the combination of its CDR3 amino acid sequence and its V-gene family, and reads without a unique V-gene family were dropped. To address suspected cross-contamination and a sequencing artifact, a later analysis removed 592 highly shared, low-generation-probability nucleotide sequences. In a later analysis, a clonal expansion index for each public chain was calculated from normalized within-repertoire ranks of inferred template counts. In a later analysis, generation probabilities were computed with a VDJ recombination model fitted to out-of-frame rearrangements, and the resulting probabilities were checked against IGoR. In a later analysis, TCR-TCR, TCR-HLA and TCR-CMV co-occurrence was scored with hypergeometric tests, and a repertoire-size bias correction was applied to TCR pairs. In a later analysis, false discovery rates were estimated by permuting HLA or CMV assignments 20 times. In a later analysis, co-occurring TCRs were grouped using DBSCAN, and TCRdist sequence similarity was added for clustering within HLA-allele-positive subsets. Co-occurrence clustering excluded repertoires with fewer than 30,000 or more than 120,000 public chains, plus five with anomalous nucleotide sharing. This is the immuneACCESS table as TCRdb keeps it, with only in-frame sequences that have V and J called. A part of the clones is gone; compared with another copy, unresolved V genes explain less than half, and the rest is unexplained. V, J and clone size derive from that table, while D and trimming were established from the DNA sequence. Present in this sample are some 110,000 clones, roughly 80% of which were seen just once. Roughly 6.9% of the sample belongs to the ten largest clones.

Study-level results and caveats: Immune exposure information for the cohort was limited to CMV serostatus. Correlated functional status among segregating V segments might reflect linkage disequilibrium, but an unknown experimental factor could not be ruled out. When HLA alleles, especially DR and DQ, strongly co-occurred, TCR associations were difficult to assign to individual alleles. In a later analysis, HLA-associated TCR beta chains were found to be more clonally expanded and to have lower generation probabilities than equally common non-associated chains. According to a later analysis, most CMV-associated TCR beta chains appeared to be HLA-restricted, and the HLA associations seemed to be driven largely by CMV exposure. In vitro tests confirmed that a few of the cytomegalovirus-associated TCR beta chains recognize cytomegalovirus antigens. Some IMGT-functional V segments, including TRBV6-2 and TRBV6-3, could not be told apart with the 87-base-pair reads, so those segments were excluded. In this cohort, only TCR beta chains were sequenced, and detectable features were limited by the absence of alpha or paired-chain data. An association between a missense DCLRE1C variant and V-gene and J-gene trimming of TCR beta chains was found in a later genetic analysis and replicated in an independent cohort. HLA typing was unavailable for some donors at each locus, so association tests used only the typed subset. The study gave a list of over 150 TCR beta chains associated with cytomegalovirus. It was suggested by the authors that the approach could potentially be generalized to other disease states and immunological phenotypes. Across donors, most TCR sequences were observed very rarely, whereas some public TCRs were present in many individuals. A cluster of highly shared sequence variants was judged likely to be a technical artifact of the sequencing pipeline. In a later analysis, about 17,000 TCR beta sequences were associated with specific HLA alleles at a false discovery rate of 0.05. Approximately 18 rarely observed V segments, including chromosome 9 orphons, were excluded from the earlier analysis of several hundred of the donors because counts were too low. A later genetic analysis reported fewer N-insertions in productive TCRs among donors in an Asian-associated ancestry cluster than the roughly 700-donor mean. Several of the top co-occurrence clusters appeared to be linked to parvovirus B19, influenza, CMV and Epstein-Barr virus, according to a later analysis. In a later analysis, TCR association rates were found to vary across HLA loci, with the most associated TCRs seen for DRB1 alleles and the fewest for HLA-C alleles. A further reported finding was that TCR beta sequences accurately predicted the HLA-A and HLA-B alleles for most subjects in the first cohort. In both the original and validation cohorts, the classifier was reported to diagnose cytomegalovirus status with high specificity and sensitivity. Roughly uniform sequencing depth across donors was assumed in presence/absence analyses, although this assumption may not hold. Broadly in line with IMGT annotations, most TCR beta V segments showed up in productive rearrangements about 87% or about 30% of the time in an earlier analysis of 587 of the donors.

From V the trimming removes 2 bases and from J it removes 3 bases, while the gene matches leave 10 bases of the junction unaccounted for. From cysteine to phenylalanine, the CDR3 is 17 amino acids long. Here the CDR3 DNA is all that survives: 51 bases in frame from base 1. The germline V gene provides CDR1 LGHNT and CDR2 FRNRAP. The cohort was made up of 650 to 700 healthy bone marrow donors. Cohort members were all nominally healthy when sampled, although unrecorded immune exposures were likely present. The donor tested CMV seropositive and was one of the 289 seropositive cohort members. A peripheral blood sample was collected from each donor, and TCR beta sequencing was performed on peripheral blood mononuclear cells. The Qiagen DNeasy Blood Extraction Kit was used to extract genomic DNA from the blood cell samples.

The receptor was isolated from a man aged 30 to 45 in good health and CMV-seropositive. The chain employs TRBV12-5 and TRBJ2-7, with TRBD1 identical over 10 junction bases. The sample taken for sequencing was PBMCs. The sequence in DNA is TGTGCTAGTGGTTTGCCACAAAGGGGACAGGGGCTCTACGAGCAGTACTTC. This translates into CASGLPQRGQGLYEQYF.